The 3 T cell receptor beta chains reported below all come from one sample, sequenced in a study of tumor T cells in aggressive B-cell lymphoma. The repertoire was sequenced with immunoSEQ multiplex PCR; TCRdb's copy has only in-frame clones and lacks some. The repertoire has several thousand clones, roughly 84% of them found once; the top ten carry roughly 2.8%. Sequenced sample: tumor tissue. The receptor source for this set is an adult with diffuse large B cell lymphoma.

The CDR3 DNA reads TGCGCCAGCAGCTTGGCCAGAGTCCTAGGGAGATCCTACGAGCAGTACTTC. It yields the protein CASSLARVLGRSYEQYF. The genes are TRBV5-1 and TRBJ2-7; a weak D match, TRBD2 (5 bases). Germline V gene data show CDR1 as SGHRS and CDR2 as YFSETQ. Trimming left V 0 bases short and J 1 base short, with 17 bases between. This CDR3 has 17 amino acids. The whole variable domain, remainder taken from reference TRBV5-1 and TRBJ2-7, is KAGVTQTPRYLIKTRGQQVTLSCSPISGHRSVSWYQQTPGQGLQFLFEYFSETQRNKGNFPGRFSGRQFSNSRSEMNVSTLELGDSALYLCASSLARVLGRSYEQYFGPGTRLTVT.

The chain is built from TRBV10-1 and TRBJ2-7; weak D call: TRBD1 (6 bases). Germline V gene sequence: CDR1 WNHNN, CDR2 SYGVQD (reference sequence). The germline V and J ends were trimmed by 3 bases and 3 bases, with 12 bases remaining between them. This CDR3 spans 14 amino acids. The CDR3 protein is CASSDSDRIYEQYF. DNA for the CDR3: TGCGCCAGCAGTGATTCCGACAGGATCTACGAGCAGTACTTC.

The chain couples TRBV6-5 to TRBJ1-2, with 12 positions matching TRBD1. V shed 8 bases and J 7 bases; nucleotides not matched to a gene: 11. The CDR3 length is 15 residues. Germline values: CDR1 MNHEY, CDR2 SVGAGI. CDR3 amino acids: CASRVSGTGGFGYTF. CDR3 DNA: TGTGCCAGCCGGGTATCCGGGACAGGGGGCTTTGGCTACACCTTC.